What follows are 16 T cell receptor beta chains derived from one specimen sequenced in a study of blood T cell repertoires in COVID-19. The method was immunoSEQ multiplex PCR; TCRdb's version includes in-frame clones alone and lacks a portion of them. The table records a few hundred thousand clones, about 90% of them present only once. The sample taken for sequencing was PBMCs or T cells enriched from blood (not recorded which). The receptors were sampled from a woman aged 60-75 years who had recovered from COVID-19.

The chain has TRBV7-3 and TRBJ1-1; the D is unclear. Looked up from germline, CDR1 is SGHTA and CDR2 is FQGTGA. Deletions cut 5 bases from V and 5 bases from J, with 9 bases between. The CDR3 runs to 12 residues. The CDR3 loop reads CASSGGGTEAFF. The CDR3 bases are TGTGCCAGCAGCGGCGGAGGGACTGAAGCTTTCTTT.

The gene calls are TRBV2 and TRBJ2-2; 8 nucleotides align to TRBD2. Trimming at V came to 6 bases and at J to 6 bases, leaving 12 bases not matched to a gene. Germline V gene lookup returns CDR1 SNHLY and CDR2 FYNNEI. The CDR3 is 16 amino acids. CDR3: CASRSPIGGEAGELFF. CDR3 bases: TGTGCCAGCAGATCTCCAATCGGGGGGGAGGCCGGGGAGCTGTTTTTT.

The chain recombines TRBV12-5 with TRBJ2-7; D gene ambiguous. V lost 3 bases to trimming and J lost 3 bases, with 6 bases between them. Per the germline V gene, CDR1 is LGHNT and CDR2 is FRNRAP. The CDR3 sequence is 12 residues long. CDR3 residues: CASGLSRYEQYF. CDR3 in DNA: TGTGCTAGTGGTTTATCCCGCTACGAGCAGTACTTC.

The rearrangement links TRBV5-1 to TRBJ2-2; TRBD2 matches at 14 bases. CDR1 and CDR2 from the germline V gene are SGHRS and YFSETQ. V lost 0 bases and J lost 4; bases outside the gene matches: 2. This CDR3 region has 17 residues. The CDR3 DNA reads as TGCGCCAGCAGCTTGGCCGGGACTAGCGGGAGCACCGGGGAGCTGTTTTTT. This translates into CASSLAGTSGSTGELFF.

The chain employs TRBV7-2 and TRBJ1-5, with 10 bases that match TRBD1. The CDR3 sequence is 17 residues long. V lost 1 base to trimming and J lost 0 bases; unmatched junction nucleotides: 3. Germline V gene data show CDR1 as SGHTA and CDR2 as FQGNSA. CDR3 protein: CASSLVGTGASNQPQHF. For the CDR3, the DNA is TGTGCCAGCAGCTTAGTAGGGACAGGGGCTAGCAATCAGCCCCAGCATTTT.

The genes are TRBV5-4 and TRBJ2-7; TRBD2 matches at 10 bases. The CDR3 runs to 15 residues. The germline gives CDR1 SGHNT, CDR2 YYREEE (reference sequence). J gave up 6 bases and V 0 bases, and 6 bases lay outside the gene matches. For the CDR3, the DNA is TGTGCCAGCAGCTTGGTTAGCGGGGGGCTAGGCGAGCAGTACTTC. It encodes CASSLVSGGLGEQYF.

The chain is built from TRBV9 and TRBJ2-5; the D gene is possibly TRBD2 (7 bases). The CDR3 is 15 residues long. V was pared by 4 bases and J by 1 base, with 14 bases between. CDR1 is SGDLS and CDR2 is YYNGEE in the germline V gene. CDR3 bases: TGTGCCAGCAGCCCCGGGGGGCAGCTCCAAGAGACCCAGTACTTC. Translation gives CASSPGGQLQETQYF. The entire variable domain, with the rest obtained from reference TRBV9 and TRBJ2-5, is as follows: DSGVTQTPKHLITATGQRVTLRCSPRSGDLSVYWYQQSLDQGLQFLIQYYNGEERAKGNILERFSAQQFPDLHSELNLSSLELGDSALYFCASSPGGQLQETQYFGPGTRLLVL.

The chain is built from TRBV27 and TRBJ1-1; 7 bases map to TRBD1. J was trimmed by 0 bases and V by 7 bases; bases with no gene match: 5. The germline V gene encodes CDR1 MNHEY and CDR2 SMNVEV (reference sequence). The CDR3 length is 14 residues. As DNA, the CDR3 is TGTGCCAGCAAACCGGGACAGTTGAACACTGAAGCTTTCTTT. This codes for CASKPGQLNTEAFF.

V and J are TRBV18 and TRBJ2-5; the D gene is possibly TRBD2 (5 bases). Trimming cost V 2 bases and J 2 bases, with 9 bases left between them. Germline V gene data show CDR1 as KGHSH and CDR2 as LQKENI. The CDR3 has 14 residues. In nucleotides, the CDR3 is TGTGCCAGCTCACCAGGACTGTCGCAAGAGACCCAGTACTTC. This gives the protein CASSPGLSQETQYF.

The chain combines TRBV7-6 with TRBJ1-6; a possible D gene is TRBD1 (5 bases). The CDR3 totals 15 residues. V was clipped by 1 base and J by 9 bases, with 13 bases between them. Germline V gene data show CDR1 as SGHVS and CDR2 as FNYEAQ. This CDR3 is CASSLDSQGGSPLHF. CDR3 DNA: TGTGCCAGCAGCTTAGATTCGCAGGGTGGTTCACCCCTCCACTTT.

In its sample, this clone was seen a few times. The chain carries TRBV11-3 and TRBJ2-1; 14 bases map to TRBD2. CDR1 and CDR2 from the germline V gene are SGHNT and YENEEA. The CDR3 loop spans 19 amino acids. The V gene end was trimmed by 4 bases and the J gene end by 10 bases; junction bases not matched to a gene: 18. The CDR3 nucleotides read TGTGCCAGCAGCTCCAACCTGATCCCGACTAGCGGGAGGGCCGGGGAGCAGTTCTTC. This codes for CASSSNLIPTSGRAGEQFF.

V is TRBV4-2 and J is TRBJ2-7, with TRBD2 matching 9 bases. CDR3 length equals 16 residues. V dropped 2 bases and J dropped 0; count of bases not matched to a gene: 5. Germline CDR1 reads LGHNA; CDR2 reads YNFKEQ. Here the CDR3 reads CASSQTLAGPSYEQYF. CDR3 in DNA: TGTGCCAGCAGCCAAACCCTAGCGGGACCCTCCTACGAGCAGTACTTC.

Only one count was recorded for this clone. The chain couples TRBV27 to TRBJ1-4, with 8 bases identical to TRBD1. The ends lost 6 bases at V and 7 bases at J; junction bases unmatched: 10. The CDR3 is made up of 15 amino acids. From germline, CDR1 is MNHEY and CDR2 SMNVEV (reference sequence). The CDR3 DNA follows: TGTGCCAGCAGCCGATCACAGGGGGTAGTTGAAAAACTGTTTTTT. Amino acids: CASSRSQGVVEKLFF.

This chain uses TRBV9 with TRBJ2-5; tentatively, D is TRBD2 (5 bases). Trimming pared 2 bases from V and 2 bases from J, leaving 7 bases between. The CDR3 runs to 13 residues. CDR1 and CDR2 from the germline V gene are SGDLS and YYNGEE. The DNA of the CDR3 is TGTGCCAGCAGCGTCTCGGGGCAAGAGACCCAGTACTTC. Protein: CASSVSGQETQYF.

The J gene is TRBJ1-3, the V gene TRBV5-1; D ambiguous. The CDR3 is 13 residues long. With 0 bases removed from V and 9 bases from J, the gap between germline ends came to 10 bases. The germline CDR1 and CDR2 sequences are SGHRS and YFSETQ. The CDR3 DNA follows: TGCGCCAGCAGCTTGGGGGGAGAGGGCACCATATATTTT. Protein sequence: CASSLGGEGTIYF.

The chain has TRBV12-5 and TRBJ1-2, with D perhaps matching TRBD1 (6 bases). Trimming took 4 bases from V and 13 from J, leaving 19 bases between them. The CDR3 is 13 amino acids. CDR1 LGHNT and CDR2 FRNRAP come from the germline V gene. The CDR3: CASGSDPTGRLTF. CDR3 nucleotides: TGTGCTAGTGGTTCGGATCCCACAGGGCGTCTCACCTTC.